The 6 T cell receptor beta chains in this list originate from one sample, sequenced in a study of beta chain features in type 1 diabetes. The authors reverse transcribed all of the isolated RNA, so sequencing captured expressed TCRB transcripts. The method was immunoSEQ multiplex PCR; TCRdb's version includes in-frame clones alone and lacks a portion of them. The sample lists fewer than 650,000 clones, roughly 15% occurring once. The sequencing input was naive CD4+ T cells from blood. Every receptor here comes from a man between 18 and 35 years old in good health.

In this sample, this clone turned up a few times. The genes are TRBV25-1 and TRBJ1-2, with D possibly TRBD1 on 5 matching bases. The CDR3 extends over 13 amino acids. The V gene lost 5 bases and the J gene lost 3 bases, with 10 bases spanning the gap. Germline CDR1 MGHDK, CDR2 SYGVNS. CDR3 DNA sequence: TGTGCCAGCAGTAAGACAGCGGACTATGGCTACACCTTC. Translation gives CASSKTADYGYTF.

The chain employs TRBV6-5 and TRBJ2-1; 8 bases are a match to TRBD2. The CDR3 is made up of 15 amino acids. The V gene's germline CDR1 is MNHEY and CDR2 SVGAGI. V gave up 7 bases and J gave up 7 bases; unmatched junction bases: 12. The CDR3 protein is CASKPGLERRNEQFF. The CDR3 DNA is TGTGCCAGCAAACCGGGACTAGAGAGGAGGAATGAGCAGTTCTTC.

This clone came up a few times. The CDR3 loop is CASSSVGMNTEAFF. Written as DNA, the CDR3 is TGTGCCAGCAGTTCCGTTGGGATGAACACTGAAGCTTTCTTT. The J gene is TRBJ1-1, the V gene TRBV28; the D is unclear. This CDR3 has 14 residues. The germline CDR1 and CDR2 sequences are MDHEN and SYDVKM. Trimming took off 4 bases at V and 0 bases at J, with 9 bases between the two ends. The full variable domain, with the rest looked up from reference TRBV28 and TRBJ1-1, is DVKVTQSSRYLVKRTGEKVFLECVQDMDHENMFWYRQDPGLGLRLIYFSYDVKMKEKGDIPEGYSVSREKKERFSLILESASTNQTSMYLCASSSVGMNTEAFFGQGTRLTVV.

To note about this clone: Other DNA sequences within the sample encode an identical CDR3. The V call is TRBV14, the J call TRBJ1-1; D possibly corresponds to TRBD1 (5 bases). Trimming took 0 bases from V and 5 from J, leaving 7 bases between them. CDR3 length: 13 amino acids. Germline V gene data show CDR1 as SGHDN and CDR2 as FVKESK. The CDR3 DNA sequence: TGTGCCAGCAGCCAAGATAGACAGACTGAAGCTTTCTTT. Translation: CASSQDRQTEAFF.

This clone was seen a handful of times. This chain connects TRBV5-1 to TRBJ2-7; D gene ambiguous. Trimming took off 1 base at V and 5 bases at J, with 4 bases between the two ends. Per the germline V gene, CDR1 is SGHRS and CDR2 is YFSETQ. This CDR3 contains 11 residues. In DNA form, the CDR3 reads TGCGCCAGCAGCTTGAAGAACGAGCAGTACTTC. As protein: CASSLKNEQYF.

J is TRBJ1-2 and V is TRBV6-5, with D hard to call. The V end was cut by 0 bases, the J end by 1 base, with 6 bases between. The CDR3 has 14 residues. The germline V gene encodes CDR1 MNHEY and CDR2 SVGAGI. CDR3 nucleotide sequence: TGTGCCAGCAGTTACTCCGGCCGTAACTATGGCTACACCTTC. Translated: CASSYSGRNYGYTF.